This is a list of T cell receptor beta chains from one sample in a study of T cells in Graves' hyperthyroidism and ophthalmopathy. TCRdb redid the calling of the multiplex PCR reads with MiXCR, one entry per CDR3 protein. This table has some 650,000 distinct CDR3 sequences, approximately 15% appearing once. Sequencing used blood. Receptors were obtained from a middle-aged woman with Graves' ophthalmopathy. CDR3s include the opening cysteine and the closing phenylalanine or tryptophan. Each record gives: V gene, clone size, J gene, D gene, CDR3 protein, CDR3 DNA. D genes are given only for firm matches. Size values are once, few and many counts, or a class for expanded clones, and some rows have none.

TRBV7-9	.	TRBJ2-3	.	CASSSRGAIIDAQYF	TGTGCCAGCAGCTCCCGGGGGGCGATAATAGATGCGCAGTATTTT
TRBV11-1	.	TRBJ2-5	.	CASSSAKGLPGSQYF	TGTGCCAGCAGCTCCGCTAAGGGCCTGCCAGGGTCCCAGTACTTC
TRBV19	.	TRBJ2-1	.	CASITTPSGRTNGNEQFF	TGTGCCAGTATCACCACGCCCTCGGGGAGGACAAATGGCAATGAGCAGTTCTTC
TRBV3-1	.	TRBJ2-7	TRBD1	CASSPPWTGGRYEQYF	TGTGCCAGCAGCCCCCCTTGGACAGGGGGTAGATACGAGCAGTACTTC
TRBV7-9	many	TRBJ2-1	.	CASRPSEGERQNEQFF	TGTGCCAGCAGGCCGTCCGAGGGAGAACGACAGAATGAGCAGTTCTTC
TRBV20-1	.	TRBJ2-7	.	CSAAGPGTYEQYF	TGCAGTGCTGCCGGGCCGGGAACCTACGAGCAGTACTTC
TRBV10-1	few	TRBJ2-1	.	CASSVAVGDEQFF	TGCGCCAGCAGTGTCGCGGTTGGGGATGAGCAGTTCTTC
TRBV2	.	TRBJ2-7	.	CASRKTGPYEQYF	TGTGCCAGCAGAAAGACCGGGCCCTACGAGCAGTACTTC
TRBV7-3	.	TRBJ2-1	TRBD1	CASSLKGAHEQFF	TGTGCCAGCAGCTTAAAGGGGGCCCATGAGCAGTTCTTC
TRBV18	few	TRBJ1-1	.	CASSPYSGVGSYTEAFF	TGTGCCAGCTCACCTTACTCTGGAGTCGGGTCGTACACTGAAGCTTTCTTT
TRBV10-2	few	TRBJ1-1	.	CASSEQAGSKAFF	TGCGCCAGCAGTGAGCAGGCCGGGTCCAAAGCTTTCTTT
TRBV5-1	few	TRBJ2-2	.	CASSSPGVSNTGELFF	TGCGCCAGCAGCTCTCCTGGTGTCAGTAACACCGGGGAGCTGTTTTTT